The entry below gives a single T cell receptor (beta chain) sequence along with its context. Libraries were prepared by immunoSEQ multiplex PCR; TCRdb keeps only in-frame clonotypes and omits some of them. The table shows roughly 2.5 million clones, with around nine tenths occurring only once. This record comes from a study of shared clonotypes between healthy human individuals. The CDR3 runs 15 residues. Unmatched junction bases numbered 16, after V lost 6 bases and J lost 6 bases. The V gene's germline CDR1 is SQVTM and CDR2 ANQGSEA. The sequenced sample was naive CD4+ T cells sorted from blood. The subset here: CD45RA+ positively selected. The V gene is TRBV29-1, the J gene TRBJ1-1; TRBD1 matches 7 bases. This sequence originates from a man younger than 35 in good health. This CDR3 is CSVESRETGFAEAFF. In DNA form, the CDR3 reads TGCAGCGTGGAAAGCCGAGAGACAGGGTTCGCTGAAGCTTTCTTT.